Presented here are 9 T cell receptor beta chains from one specimen sequenced in a study of neoadjuvant nivolumab and ipilimumab in lung cancer. Sequencing was performed with immunoSEQ multiplex PCR; in TCRdb, only in-frame clones are kept and a portion is missing. The table shows 25,000 to 30,000 clones, with under 85% occurring only once. Sequences were derived from tumor tissue, sampled after neoadjuvant nivolumab, alone or with ipilimumab, at or shortly before surgery. The source of these receptors is an adult with non-small cell lung cancer.

The V call is TRBV19, the J call TRBJ1-5; D gene uncertain. The germline V and J ends were trimmed by 1 base and 3 bases, with 16 bases remaining between them. The length of the CDR3 is 17 residues. CDR1 is LNHDA and CDR2 is SQIVND in the germline V gene (reference sequence). The CDR3, as DNA: TGTGCCAGTAGTATAGGCATTAAGGGTGAAAACAATCAGCCCCAGCATTTT. Translating it yields CASSIGIKGENNQPQHF.

The chain joins TRBV5-6 to TRBJ1-2; D unresolved. The CDR3 is 11 amino acids. Trimming stripped 3 bases from V and 4 bases from J, with 4 bases between. Per germline, CDR1 SGHDT and CDR2 YYEEEE. CDR3 region: CASSSLYGYTF. DNA for the CDR3: TGTGCCAGCAGCTCGCTCTATGGCTACACCTTC.

This clone has only a few counts. This rearrangement joins TRBV10-3 to TRBJ2-1, with D possibly being TRBD1 or TRBD2 (6 bases each). Germline CDR1 ENHRY, CDR2 SYGVKD. V gave up 2 bases and J gave up 8 bases, with 19 bases separating them. The CDR3 contains 16 residues. CDR3 DNA: TGTGCCATCAGTGAGGGATATGGGGCGGGGACACATGAGCAGTTCTTC. Translation: CAISEGYGAGTHEQFF.

The table lists this clone with a count of one. The CDR3 sequence is CAAGDSTDTQYF. For the CDR3, the DNA is TGTGCGGCGGGGGATAGCACAGATACGCAGTATTTT. The chain joins TRBV6-5 to TRBJ2-3; 7 nucleotides agree with TRBD2. The germline V gene encodes CDR1 MNHEY and CDR2 SVGAGI. The CDR3 length is 12 residues.

This clone is labeled as medium-sized. The gene calls are TRBV29-1 and TRBJ1-1; TRBD1 agrees at 9 bases. Germline assignment: CDR1 SQVTM and CDR2 ANQGSEA. Losses at the gene ends were 5 bases for V and 1 base for J; bases not matched to a gene: 5. CDR3 length equals 14 residues. The CDR3 loop reads CSVQTGGRNTEAFF. CDR3 nucleotides: TGCAGCGTTCAGACAGGGGGGAGGAACACTGAAGCTTTCTTT.

V is TRBV2 and J is TRBJ2-1; 8 nucleotides match TRBD2. The CDR3 covers 16 residues. Per germline, CDR1 SNHLY and CDR2 FYNNEI. The V gene end was trimmed by 11 bases and the J gene end by 0 bases; junction bases not matched to a gene: 12. CDR3 nucleotide sequence: TGTGCCCAGAGAAGGGGCGGGAGGCTCTCCTACAATGAGCAGTTCTTC. Translated: CAQRRGGRLSYNEQFF.

The rearrangement uses TRBV27 and TRBJ1-6, with D possibly being TRBD1 (6 bases). In germline, CDR1 is MNHEY, CDR2 SMNVEV (reference sequence). Trimming took 6 bases from V and 5 from J, leaving 17 bases between them. The CDR3 is made up of 16 amino acids. CDR3 in DNA: TGTGCCAGCAGGAGTTTTGGGGGGCGGCATAATTCACCCCTCCACTTT. Amino acid sequence: CASRSFGGRHNSPLHF.

The J gene is TRBJ2-5, the V gene TRBV30; D is undetermined. V lost 5 bases to trimming and J lost 0 bases, with 7 bases between them. Germline CDR1 GTSNPN, CDR2 SVGIG (reference sequence). There are 12 residues in the CDR3. This CDR3 is CAWGDNQETQYF. CDR3 in DNA: TGTGCCTGGGGGGATAACCAAGAGACCCAGTACTTC.

This clone was recorded once. Sequence at one end of the junction differs from germline and may be a read error. The chain uses TRBV11-2 and TRBJ2-5; TRBD2 agrees at 10 bases. Germline CDR1 is SGHAT and CDR2 is FQNNGV. This CDR3 region has 14 residues. The CDR3 loop reads CASTLAGGQETQYF. CDR3 bases: TGTGCCAGCACCTTAGCGGGGGGCCAAGAGACCCAGTACTTC.